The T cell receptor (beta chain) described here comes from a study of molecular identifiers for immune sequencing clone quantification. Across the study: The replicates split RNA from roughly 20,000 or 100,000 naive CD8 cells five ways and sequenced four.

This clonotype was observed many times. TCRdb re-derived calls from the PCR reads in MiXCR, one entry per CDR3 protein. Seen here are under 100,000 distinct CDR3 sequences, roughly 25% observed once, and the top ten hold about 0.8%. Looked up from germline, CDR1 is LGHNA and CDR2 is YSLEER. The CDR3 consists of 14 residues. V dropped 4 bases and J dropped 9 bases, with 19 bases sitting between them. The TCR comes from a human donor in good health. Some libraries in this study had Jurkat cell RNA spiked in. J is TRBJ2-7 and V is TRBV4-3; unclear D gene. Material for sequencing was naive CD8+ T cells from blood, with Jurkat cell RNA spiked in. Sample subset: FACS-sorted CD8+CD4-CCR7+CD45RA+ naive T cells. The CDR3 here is CASSPYDDQLGQYF. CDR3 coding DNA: TGCGCCAGCAGCCCCTACGACGACCAACTTGGGCAGTACTTC.